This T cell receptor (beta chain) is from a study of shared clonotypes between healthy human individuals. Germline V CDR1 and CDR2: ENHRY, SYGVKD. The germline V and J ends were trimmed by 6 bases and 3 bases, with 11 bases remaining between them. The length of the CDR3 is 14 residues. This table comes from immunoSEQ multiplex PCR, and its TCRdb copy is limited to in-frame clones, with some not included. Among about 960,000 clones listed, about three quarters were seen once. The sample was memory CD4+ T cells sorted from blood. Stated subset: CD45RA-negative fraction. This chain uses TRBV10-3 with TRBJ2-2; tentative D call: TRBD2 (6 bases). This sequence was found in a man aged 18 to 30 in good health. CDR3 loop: CAIRRDLYTGELFF. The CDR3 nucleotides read TGTGCCATCAGGCGGGACTTATACACCGGGGAGCTGTTTTTT.